Each of the 26 T cell receptor beta chains below was sequenced from the same sample in a study of CD8+ T cells in alopecia areata. TCR sequencing used cDNA made by reverse transcription of extracted RNA. Profiled with immunoSEQ multiplex PCR; TCRdb holds only in-frame clones, not every one. Altogether around 100,000 clones are present, less than 70% being singletons, with the ten largest covering around 9%. Sample: CD4+ T cells sorted from blood. The receptors derive from a human donor in good health.

There are a few counts of this clone. This chain links TRBV7-9 with TRBJ2-6; TRBD1 matches 9 bases. The germline gives CDR1 SEHNR, CDR2 FQNEAQ (reference sequence). This CDR3 is 18 amino acids long. Losses at the gene ends were 6 bases for V and 4 bases for J; bases not matched to a gene: 13. The CDR3 DNA is TGTGCCAGCAGTACACGGACAGGGGAGGAATCCGGGGCCAACGTCCTGACTTTC. Protein product: CASSTRTGEESGANVLTF.

J is TRBJ1-5 and V is TRBV30, with TRBD1 identical over 7 bases. This CDR3 is 13 amino acids long. Looked up from germline, CDR1 is GTSNPN and CDR2 is SVGIG (reference sequence). The J segment lost 7 bases and the V segment lost 7 bases, leaving 10 bases of the junction unmatched. CDR3 nucleotides: TGTGCCTTGGGACAGACGGCTGGACAGCCCCAGCATTTT. Translation: CALGQTAGQPQHF.

This clone was seen a handful of times. The chain links TRBV13 to TRBJ2-3; D uncertain. Between the trimmed V and J ends, which lost 5 bases and 0 bases, there was a span of 6 bases. Germline CDR1 is PRHDT and CDR2 is FYEKMQ (reference sequence). The length of the CDR3 is 13 residues. The CDR3 nucleotides read TGTGCCAGCAGCCGCTATAGCACAGATACGCAGTATTTT. Its protein product is CASSRYSTDTQYF.

This clone was seen only a few times. V usage is TRBV25-1 and J usage is TRBJ1-4; 10 positions match TRBD1. Germline V lookup: CDR1 MGHDK, CDR2 SYGVNS. Trimming at V came to 6 bases and at J to 8 bases, leaving 6 bases not matched to a gene. CDR3 length: 14 amino acids. CDR3 in DNA: TGTGCCAGCAGCAGAGGGACAGGGGACGAAAAACTGTTTTTT. It yields the protein CASSRGTGDEKLFF. Complete variable domain (other parts from reference TRBV25-1 and TRBJ1-4): EADIYQTPRYLVIGTGKKITLECSQTMGHDKMYWYQQDPGMELHLIHYSYGVNSTEKGDLSSESTVSRIRTEHFPLTLESARPSHTSQYLCASSRGTGDEKLFFGSGTQLSVL.

The rearrangement uses TRBV7-3 and TRBJ2-5; D possibly matches TRBD1 or TRBD2 (6 bases each). Trimming cost V 5 bases and J 1 base, with 17 bases left between them. CDR1 and CDR2 from the germline V gene are SGHTA and FQGTGA. This CDR3 spans 16 amino acids. The CDR3: CASSPAGTGFQETQYF. CDR3 nucleotide sequence: TGTGCCAGCAGCCCAGCGGGTACAGGGTTCCAAGAGACCCAGTACTTC.

This clone showed up many times. The rearrangement joins TRBV2 to TRBJ2-7; D remains ambiguous. Germline V CDR1 and CDR2: SNHLY, FYNNEI. Between the trimmed V and J ends, which lost 4 bases and 4 bases, there was a span of 11 bases. The CDR3 is made up of 13 amino acids. The DNA for the CDR3 is TGTGCCAGCAGTGGGACGAGACATTACGAGCAGTACTTC. It encodes CASSGTRHYEQYF.

J is TRBJ2-1 and V is TRBV15; no firm D call. CDR3 length equals 13 residues. Trimming cost V 0 bases and J 8 bases, with 8 bases left between them. Germline values: CDR1 LNHNV, CDR2 YYDKDF (reference sequence). Here the CDR3 DNA reads TGTGCCACCAGCAGAGACCCCCCGCATGAGCAGTTCTTC. As protein: CATSRDPPHEQFF.

This clone appeared many times. This sequence joins TRBV25-1 and TRBJ1-4, with TRBD1 as a possible D gene (5 bases). From germline, CDR1 is MGHDK and CDR2 SYGVNS. The V end was cut by 1 base, the J end by 6 bases, with 15 bases between. The CDR3 is 16 residues long. This CDR3 is CASSESGTGVDEKLFF. In nucleotides, the CDR3 is TGTGCCAGCAGTGAATCTGGGACCGGTGTGGATGAAAAACTGTTTTTT.

This sequence joins TRBV29-1 and TRBJ1-1; a weak D match, TRBD1 (5 bases). V dropped 6 bases and J dropped 0 bases, with 11 bases sitting between them. This CDR3 is built from 13 residues. Germline values: CDR1 SQVTM, CDR2 ANQGSEA. CDR3 sequence: CSVAMTVNTEAFF. In nucleotides, the CDR3 is TGCAGCGTCGCTATGACAGTGAACACTGAAGCTTTCTTT.

The chain's CDR3 is CASSLGGSGAEQFF. The CDR3 nucleotides are TGTGCCAGCAGCTTAGGGGGATCAGGGGCCGAGCAGTTCTTC. The V and J genes are TRBV7-2 and TRBJ2-1, with D perhaps matching TRBD1 (6 bases). CDR1 and CDR2 (germline): SGHTA, FQGNSA. The CDR3 is made up of 14 amino acids. V lost 1 base and J 10 bases, leaving 14 bases between the germline ends.

V and J are TRBV7-2 and TRBJ2-2; D is uncertain. The CDR3 runs 13 residues. Germline V gene sequence: CDR1 SGHTA, CDR2 FQGNSA. Trimming pared 3 bases from V and 4 bases from J, leaving 6 bases between. The CDR3 loop reads CASSFITTGELFF. In DNA, the CDR3 is TGTGCCAGCAGCTTTATCACCACCGGGGAGCTGTTTTTT.

This clone was counted only a few times. The chain carries TRBV6-6 and TRBJ2-1; TRBD2 matches 9 bases. This CDR3 is 15 amino acids long. In germline, CDR1 is MNHNY, CDR2 SVGAGI (reference sequence). The junction had 8 bases not matched to a gene; V was cut back by 7 bases and J by 4 bases. CDR3 bases: TGTGCCAGCATCGCCCCGCGGGGGGGATACAATGAGCAGTTCTTC. This sequence encodes CASIAPRGGYNEQFF.

V gene TRBV25-1 combines with J gene TRBJ2-5; 11 bases are shared with TRBD1. CDR1 MGHDK and CDR2 SYGVNS come from the germline V gene. This CDR3 contains 18 residues. Losses at the gene ends were 3 bases for V and 5 bases for J; bases not matched to a gene: 14. The CDR3, as DNA: TGTGCCAGCAGTGATCCCGGGACAGGGGGTCGAAAGTGGGAGACCCAGTACTTC. Translating it yields CASSDPGTGGRKWETQYF. Together with reference TRBV25-1 and TRBJ2-5, the CDR3 gives the full variable domain: EADIYQTPRYLVIGTGKKITLECSQTMGHDKMYWYQQDPGMELHLIHYSYGVNSTEKGDLSSESTVSRIRTEHFPLTLESARPSHTSQYLCASSDPGTGGRKWETQYFGPGTRLLVL.

The count of this clone is one. The CDR3 here is CASSTAGETNTEAFF. CDR3 sequence (DNA): TGTGCCAGCAGCACGGCAGGGGAAACGAACACTGAAGCTTTCTTT. The rearrangement joins TRBV5-4 to TRBJ1-1; tentative D call: TRBD1 (6 bases). This CDR3 comprises 15 residues. Germline V CDR1 and CDR2: SGHNT, YYREEE (reference sequence). V shed 4 bases and J shed 1 base, with 14 bases lying between them. The whole variable domain, filled in from reference TRBV5-4 and TRBJ1-1, reads ETGVTQSPTHLIKTRGQQVTLRCSSQSGHNTVSWYQQALGQGPQFIFQYYREEENGRGNFPPRFSGLQFPNYSSELNVNALELDDSALYLCASSTAGETNTEAFFGQGTRLTVV.

This clone has only a few counts. This chain joins TRBV5-1 and TRBJ2-7; D is perhaps TRBD1 or TRBD2 (5 bases each). Germline values: CDR1 SGHRS, CDR2 YFSETQ. Trimming removed 5 bases from V and 7 bases from J, with 10 bases in between. The CDR3 is 11 residues long. This chain's CDR3 is CASSQGPEQYF. CDR3 sequence (DNA): TGCGCCAGCAGTCAGGGACCGGAGCAGTACTTC.

The chain recombines TRBV5-6 with TRBJ1-4, with D possibly matching TRBD1 (5 bases). Trimming cost V 7 bases and J 1 base, with 11 bases left between them. This CDR3 region has 14 residues. CDR1 is SGHDT, CDR2 YYEEEE, per germline. CDR3 nucleotides: TGTGCCAGCTCGAAGAGGGGAACTAATGAAAAACTGTTTTTT. This gives the protein CASSKRGTNEKLFF.

This clone was seen a single time. J is TRBJ1-2 and V is TRBV25-1; D uncertain. The germline V gene has CDR1 MGHDK and CDR2 SYGVNS. V was cut by 3 bases and J by 4 bases, with 12 bases left in between. The CDR3 is 14 residues long. CDR3 in DNA: TGTGCCAGCAGTGAGCCGGGATCTTCCTATGGCTACACCTTC. Protein product: CASSEPGSSYGYTF.

The chain is built from TRBV29-1 and TRBJ2-1, with 11 bases aligning to TRBD2. Germline loops: CDR1 SQVTM, CDR2 ANQGSEA. The trim removed 5 bases at V and 4 bases at J, leaving 4 bases unmatched. CDR3 length: 14 amino acids. This chain's CDR3 is CSVSTSGGYNEQFF. CDR3 sequence (DNA): TGCAGCGTTAGCACTAGCGGGGGTTACAATGAGCAGTTCTTC.

The chain links TRBV6-6 to TRBJ1-6, with 7 nucleotides matching TRBD1. The germline V gene encodes CDR1 MNHNY and CDR2 SVGAGI (reference sequence). With 10 bases clipped from V and 10 bases from J, the junction kept 13 bases outside the gene matches. CDR3 length: 14 residues. CDR3 region: CAIRGAGGLSPLHF. CDR3 nucleotides: TGTGCCATCCGAGGGGCAGGGGGGTTGTCACCCCTCCACTTT.

The V and J genes are TRBV5-1 and TRBJ1-1; the match to TRBD1 covers 9 bases. The germline gives CDR1 SGHRS, CDR2 YFSETQ. The J segment lost 1 base and the V segment lost 5 bases, leaving 9 bases of the junction unmatched. This CDR3 spans 16 amino acids. The CDR3 reads CASRNSPGQGNTEAFF. In DNA, the CDR3 is TGCGCCAGCAGAAATTCGCCGGGACAGGGGAACACTGAAGCTTTCTTT.

V gene TRBV4-1 combines with J gene TRBJ2-3, with a possible D match to TRBD2 (7 bases). There are 22 residues in the CDR3. Germline CDR1 is MGHRA and CDR2 is YSYEKL. Trimming removed 0 bases at V and 3 bases at J, with 31 bases between. The CDR3 coding sequence is TGCGCCAGCAGCCAAGAAAAGATGAGGGGGAAGGGAGGGCAGGGATCGACAGATACGCAGTATTTT. Translating gives CASSQEKMRGKGGQGSTDTQYF.

About this clone: The sample has other DNA sequences that encode this CDR3 too. This chain connects TRBV6-5 to TRBJ2-7; a possible D gene is TRBD2 (7 bases). The germline V gene encodes CDR1 MNHEY and CDR2 SVGAGI. Trimming took 0 bases from V and 0 from J, leaving 9 bases between them. The CDR3 sequence is 15 residues long. CDR3 sequence (DNA): TGTGCCAGCAGTTACTCGGGAGGGGGCTCCTACGAGCAGTACTTC. Residues: CASSYSGGGSYEQYF.

This rearrangement joins TRBV25-1 to TRBJ1-2; 9 bases are a match to TRBD1. CDR1 MGHDK and CDR2 SYGVNS come from the germline V gene. The CDR3 consists of 15 residues. V was clipped by 3 bases and J by 8 bases; unmatched bases: 10. The CDR3 region has the DNA TGTGCCAGCAGTGACCGACCGGGACAGGGATTCGGCTACACCTTC. It yields the protein CASSDRPGQGFGYTF.

The CDR3 region is CAWSVLGRTSGGETQYF. CDR3 coding DNA: TGTGCCTGGAGTGTACTAGGCAGGACTAGCGGGGGAGAGACCCAGTACTTC. This chain joins TRBV30 and TRBJ2-5; TRBD2 aligns across 13 bases. Looked up from germline, CDR1 is GTSNPN and CDR2 is SVGIG (reference sequence). Unmatched junction bases numbered 8, after V lost 0 bases and J lost 4 bases. The CDR3 contains 17 residues.

The chain joins TRBV28 to TRBJ1-5; tentatively, D is TRBD1 (5 bases). Trimming pared 8 bases from V and 1 base from J, leaving 12 bases between. The CDR3 is made up of 14 amino acids. Germline V gene data show CDR1 as MDHEN and CDR2 as SYDVKM. The CDR3 loop reads CASGQGGSNQPQHF. The DNA of the CDR3 is TGTGCCAGCGGGCAGGGCGGAAGCAATCAGCCCCAGCATTTT.

V gene TRBV29-1 combines with J gene TRBJ2-2; no clear D. Trimming pared 2 bases from V and 4 bases from J, leaving 8 bases between. This CDR3 region has 13 residues. Looked up from germline, CDR1 is SQVTM and CDR2 is ANQGSEA. The CDR3 reads CSVELHGTGELFF. CDR3 DNA: TGCAGCGTTGAACTGCACGGCACCGGGGAGCTGTTTTTT.